This TCR beta chain was documented in a study of T cell responses to AZD1222 COVID-19 vaccine. Study results and caveats: Targets within unmutated variant regions were reportedly found for nearly half of spike-specific TCRs. Regions 160-218 and 743-854 held dominance among vaccine-associated CD4 TCRs, which spanned spike. Clonal diversity may have been underestimated in mostly white British donors. No day 14 peak samples; only post-peak repertoires were characterized.

On this clone itself: Its target is not known.

TCRdb keeps only in-frame clones here, not all; method: immunoSEQ multiplex PCR. This sample yields some 120,000 clones, of which 75% to 90% are seen a single time; around 4.4% belongs to the top ten. The ends were cut back, 0 bases at V and 4 bases at J, with 10 bases in the middle. The CDR3 has 15 amino acids. Germline loops: CDR1 LGHNA, CDR2 YSLEER. This chain links TRBV4-3 with TRBJ2-1; possible D gene TRBD2, 6 bases. The sequence was collected from an adult who received the AZD1222 COVID-19 vaccine. The sample in question was peripheral blood, obtained 28 days after the second AZD1222 dose. Here the CDR3 DNA reads TGCGCCAGCAGCCAAGAGCGGGGCTTTTACAATGAGCAGTTCTTC. The encoded protein is CASSQERGFYNEQFF.